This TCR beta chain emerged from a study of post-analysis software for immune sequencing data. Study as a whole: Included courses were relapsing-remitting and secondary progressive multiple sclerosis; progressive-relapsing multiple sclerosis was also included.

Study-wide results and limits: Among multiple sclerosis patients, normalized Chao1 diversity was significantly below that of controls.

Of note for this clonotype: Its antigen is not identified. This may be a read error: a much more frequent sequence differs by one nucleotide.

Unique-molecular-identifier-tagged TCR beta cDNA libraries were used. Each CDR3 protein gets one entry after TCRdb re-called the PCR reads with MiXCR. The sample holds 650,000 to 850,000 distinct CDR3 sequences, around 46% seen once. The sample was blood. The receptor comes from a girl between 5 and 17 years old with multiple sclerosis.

The CDR3: CASSLGTSGSSYNEQYF. The CDR3 bases are TGTGCCAGCAGCTTAGGGACTAGCGGGAGCTCCTACAATGAGCAGTACTTC. The chain couples TRBV7-3 to TRBJ2-1, with TRBD2 matching over 14 bases. The J call could be wrong; TRBJ2-7 is a better fit for the DNA end. CDR3 length: 17 amino acids. Germline loops: CDR1 SGHTA, CDR2 FQGTGA.